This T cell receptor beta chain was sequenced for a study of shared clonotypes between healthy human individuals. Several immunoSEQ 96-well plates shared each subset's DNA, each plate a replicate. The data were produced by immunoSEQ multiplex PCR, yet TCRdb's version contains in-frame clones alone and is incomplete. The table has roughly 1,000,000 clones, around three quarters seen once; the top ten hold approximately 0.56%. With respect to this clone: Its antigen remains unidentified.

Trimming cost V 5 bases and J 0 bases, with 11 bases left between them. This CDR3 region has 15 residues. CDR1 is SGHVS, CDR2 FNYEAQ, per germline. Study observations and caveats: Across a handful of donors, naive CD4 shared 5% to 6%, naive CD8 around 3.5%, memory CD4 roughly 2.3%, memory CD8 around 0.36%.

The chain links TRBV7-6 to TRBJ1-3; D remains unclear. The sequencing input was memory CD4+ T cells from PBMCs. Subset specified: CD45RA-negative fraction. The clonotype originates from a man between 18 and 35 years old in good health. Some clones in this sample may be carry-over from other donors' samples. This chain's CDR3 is CASSPGRNSGNTIYF. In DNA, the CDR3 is TGTGCCAGCAGCCCCGGACGGAACTCTGGAAACACCATATATTTT.